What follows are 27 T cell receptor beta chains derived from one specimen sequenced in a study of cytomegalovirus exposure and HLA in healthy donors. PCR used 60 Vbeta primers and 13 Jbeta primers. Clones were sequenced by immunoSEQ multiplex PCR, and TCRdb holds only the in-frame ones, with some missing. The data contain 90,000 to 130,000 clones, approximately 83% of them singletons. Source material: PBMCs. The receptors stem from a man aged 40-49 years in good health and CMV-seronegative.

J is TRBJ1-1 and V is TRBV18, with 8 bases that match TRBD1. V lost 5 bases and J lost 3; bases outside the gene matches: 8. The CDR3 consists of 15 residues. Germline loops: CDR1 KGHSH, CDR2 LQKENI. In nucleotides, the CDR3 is TGTGCCAGCTCAGTCTACAGGGGGAAAGACACTGAAGCTTTCTTT. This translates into CASSVYRGKDTEAFF.

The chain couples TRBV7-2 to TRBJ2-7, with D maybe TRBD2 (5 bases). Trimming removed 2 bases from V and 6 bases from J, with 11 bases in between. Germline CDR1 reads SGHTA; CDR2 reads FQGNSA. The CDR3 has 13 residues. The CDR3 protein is CASSLRPGGEQYF. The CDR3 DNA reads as TGTGCCAGCAGCTTAAGGCCCGGAGGCGAGCAGTACTTC.

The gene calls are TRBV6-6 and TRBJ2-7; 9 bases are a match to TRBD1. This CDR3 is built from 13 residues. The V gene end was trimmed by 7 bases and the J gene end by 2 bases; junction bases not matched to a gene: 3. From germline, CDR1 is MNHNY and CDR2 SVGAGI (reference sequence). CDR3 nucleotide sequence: TGTGCCAGCAAGAGACAGGGGGCCTACGAGCAGTACTTC. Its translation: CASKRQGAYEQYF.

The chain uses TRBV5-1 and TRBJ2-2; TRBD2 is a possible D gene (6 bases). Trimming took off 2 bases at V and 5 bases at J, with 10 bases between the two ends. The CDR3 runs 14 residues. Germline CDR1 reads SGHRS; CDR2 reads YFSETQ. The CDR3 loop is CASSFGGTTGELFF. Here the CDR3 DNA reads TGCGCCAGCAGCTTTGGGGGGACTACCGGGGAGCTGTTTTTT.

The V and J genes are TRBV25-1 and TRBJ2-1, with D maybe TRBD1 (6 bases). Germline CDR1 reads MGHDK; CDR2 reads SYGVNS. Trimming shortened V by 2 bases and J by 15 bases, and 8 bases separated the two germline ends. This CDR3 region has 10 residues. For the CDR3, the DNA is TGTGCCAGCAGTGAAGGGGGCCTGTTCTTC. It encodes CASSEGGLFF. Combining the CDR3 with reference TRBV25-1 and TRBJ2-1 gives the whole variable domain EADIYQTPRYLVIGTGKKITLECSQTMGHDKMYWYQQDPGMELHLIHYSYGVNSTEKGDLSSESTVSRIRTEHFPLTLESARPSHTSQYLCASSEGGLFFGPGTRLTVL.

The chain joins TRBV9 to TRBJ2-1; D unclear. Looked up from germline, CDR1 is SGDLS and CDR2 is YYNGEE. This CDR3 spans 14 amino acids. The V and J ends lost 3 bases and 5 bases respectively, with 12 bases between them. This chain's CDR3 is CASSGTRRNNEQFF. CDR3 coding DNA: TGTGCCAGCAGCGGCACCCGGCGGAACAATGAGCAGTTCTTC. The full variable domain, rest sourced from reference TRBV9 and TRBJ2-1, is DSGVTQTPKHLITATGQRVTLRCSPRSGDLSVYWYQQSLDQGLQFLIQYYNGEERAKGNILERFSAQQFPDLHSELNLSSLELGDSALYFCASSGTRRNNEQFFGPGTRLTVL.

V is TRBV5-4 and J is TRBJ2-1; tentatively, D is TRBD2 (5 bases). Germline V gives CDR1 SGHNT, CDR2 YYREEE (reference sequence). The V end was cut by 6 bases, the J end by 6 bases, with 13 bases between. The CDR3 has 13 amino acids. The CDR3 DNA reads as TGTGCCAGCACCACCCGGGGTTTCAATGAGCAGTTCTTC. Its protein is CASTTRGFNEQFF. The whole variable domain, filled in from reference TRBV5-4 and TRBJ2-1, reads ETGVTQSPTHLIKTRGQQVTLRCSSQSGHNTVSWYQQALGQGPQFIFQYYREEENGRGNFPPRFSGLQFPNYSSELNVNALELDDSALYLCASTTRGFNEQFFGPGTRLTVL.

The CDR3 spells CASRLQGRTEAFF. The CDR3 bases are TGTGCCAGTAGGTTACAGGGTCGCACTGAAGCTTTCTTT. V usage is TRBV19 and J usage is TRBJ1-1, with a tentative D call TRBD1 (6 bases). The CDR3 contains 13 residues. The V and J ends lost 6 bases and 4 bases respectively, with 12 bases between them. Looked up from germline, CDR1 is LNHDA and CDR2 is SQIVND (reference sequence). The full variable domain, in which reference TRBV19 and TRBJ1-1 provide the parts outside the CDR3, is DGGITQSPKYLFRKEGQNVTLSCEQNLNHDAMYWYRQDPGQGLRLIYYSQIVNDFQKGDIAEGYSVSREKKESFPLTVTSAQKNPTAFYLCASRLQGRTEAFFGQGTRLTVV.

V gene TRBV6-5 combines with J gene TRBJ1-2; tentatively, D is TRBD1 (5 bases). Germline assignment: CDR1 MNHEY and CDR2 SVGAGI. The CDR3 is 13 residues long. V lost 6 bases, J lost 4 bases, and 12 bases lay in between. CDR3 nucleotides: TGTGCCAGCAGGGAGACAGCCAGCTATGGCTACACCTTC. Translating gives CASRETASYGYTF.

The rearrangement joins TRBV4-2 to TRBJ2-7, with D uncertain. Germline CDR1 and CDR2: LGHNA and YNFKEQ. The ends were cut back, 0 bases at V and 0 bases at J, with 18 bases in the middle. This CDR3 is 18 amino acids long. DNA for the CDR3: TGTGCCAGCAGCCAAGATCAAATATGGGCCCAGAGCTCCTACGAGCAGTACTTC. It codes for CASSQDQIWAQSSYEQYF.

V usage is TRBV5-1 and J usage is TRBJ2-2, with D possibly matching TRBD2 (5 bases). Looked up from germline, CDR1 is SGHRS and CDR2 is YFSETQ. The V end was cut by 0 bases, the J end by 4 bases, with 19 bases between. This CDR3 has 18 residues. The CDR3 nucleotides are TGCGCCAGCAGCTTGGAACCGCCGTCGTCCGGGGTCACCGGGGAGCTGTTTTTT. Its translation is CASSLEPPSSGVTGELFF.

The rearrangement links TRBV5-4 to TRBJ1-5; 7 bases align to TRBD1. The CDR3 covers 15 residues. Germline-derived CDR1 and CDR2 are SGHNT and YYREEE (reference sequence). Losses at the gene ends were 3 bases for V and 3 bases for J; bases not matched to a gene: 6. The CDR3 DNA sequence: TGTGCCAGCAGCTCCGGGACAGTGTACAATCAGCCCCAGCATTTT. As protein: CASSSGTVYNQPQHF.

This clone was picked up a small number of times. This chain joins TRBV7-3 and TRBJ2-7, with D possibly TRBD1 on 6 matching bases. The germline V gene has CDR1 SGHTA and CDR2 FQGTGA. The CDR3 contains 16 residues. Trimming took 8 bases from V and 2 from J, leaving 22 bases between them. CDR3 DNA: TGTGCCAGCTCCCCACAGGGCCGTATATCCCCCTACGAGCAGTACTTC. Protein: CASSPQGRISPYEQYF.

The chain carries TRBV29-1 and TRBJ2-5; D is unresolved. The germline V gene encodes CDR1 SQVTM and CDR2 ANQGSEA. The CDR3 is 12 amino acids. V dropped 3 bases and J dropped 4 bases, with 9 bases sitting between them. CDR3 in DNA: TGCAGCGTTGACAGGATTAGAGAGACCCAGTACTTC. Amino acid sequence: CSVDRIRETQYF. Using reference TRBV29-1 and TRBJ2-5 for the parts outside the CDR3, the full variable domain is SAVISQKPSRDICQRGTSLTIQCQVDSQVTMMFWYRQQPGQSLTLIATANQGSEATYESGFVIDKFPISRPNLTFSTLTVSNMSPEDSSIYLCSVDRIRETQYFGPGTRLLVL.

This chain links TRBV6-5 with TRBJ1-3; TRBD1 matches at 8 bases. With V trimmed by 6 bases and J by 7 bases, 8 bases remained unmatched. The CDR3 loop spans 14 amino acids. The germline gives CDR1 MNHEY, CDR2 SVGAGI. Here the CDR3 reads CASRGPGTGNTIYF. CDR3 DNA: TGTGCCAGCAGGGGACCCGGGACAGGCAACACCATATATTTT.

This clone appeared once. The CDR3 DNA follows: TGCGCCAGCAGCTTGACAGTACCCACAGATACGCAGTATTTT. This gives the protein CASSLTVPTDTQYF. The chain uses TRBV5-1 and TRBJ2-3; D is unresolved. Trimming stripped 1 base from V and 2 bases from J, with 8 bases between. The V gene's germline CDR1 is SGHRS and CDR2 YFSETQ. The CDR3 covers 14 residues.

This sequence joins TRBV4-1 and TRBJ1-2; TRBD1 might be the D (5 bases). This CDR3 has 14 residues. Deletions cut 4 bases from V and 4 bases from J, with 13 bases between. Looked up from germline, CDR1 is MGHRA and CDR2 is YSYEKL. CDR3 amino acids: CASSPPDSPYGYTF. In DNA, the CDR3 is TGCGCCAGCAGCCCACCCGACAGTCCCTATGGCTACACCTTC.

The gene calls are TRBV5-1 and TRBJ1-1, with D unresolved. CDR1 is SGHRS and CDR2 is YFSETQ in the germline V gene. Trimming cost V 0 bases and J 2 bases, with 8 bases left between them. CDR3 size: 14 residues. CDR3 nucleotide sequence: TGCGCCAGCAGCTTGGTTTCGTTAAACACTGAAGCTTTCTTT. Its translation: CASSLVSLNTEAFF. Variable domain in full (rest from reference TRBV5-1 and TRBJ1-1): KAGVTQTPRYLIKTRGQQVTLSCSPISGHRSVSWYQQTPGQGLQFLFEYFSETQRNKGNFPGRFSGRQFSNSRSEMNVSTLELGDSALYLCASSLVSLNTEAFFGQGTRLTVV.

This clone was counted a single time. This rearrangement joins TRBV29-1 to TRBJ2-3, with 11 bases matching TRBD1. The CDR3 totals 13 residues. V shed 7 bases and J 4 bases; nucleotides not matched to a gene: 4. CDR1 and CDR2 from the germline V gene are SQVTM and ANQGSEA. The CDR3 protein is CSGGQGDPDTQYF. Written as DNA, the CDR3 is TGCAGCGGGGGACAGGGGGACCCAGATACGCAGTATTTT.

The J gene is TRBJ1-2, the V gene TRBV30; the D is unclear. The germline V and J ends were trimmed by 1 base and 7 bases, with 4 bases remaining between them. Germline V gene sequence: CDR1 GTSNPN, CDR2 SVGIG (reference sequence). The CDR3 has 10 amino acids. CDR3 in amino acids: CAWSDSGYTF. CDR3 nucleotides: TGTGCCTGGAGTGACAGTGGCTACACCTTC. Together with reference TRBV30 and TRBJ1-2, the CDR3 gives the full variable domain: SQTIHQWPATLVQPVGSPLSLECTVEGTSNPNLYWYRQAAGRGLQLLFYSVGIGQISSEVPQNLSASRPQDRQFILSSKKLLLSDSGFYLCAWSDSGYTFGSGTRLTVV.

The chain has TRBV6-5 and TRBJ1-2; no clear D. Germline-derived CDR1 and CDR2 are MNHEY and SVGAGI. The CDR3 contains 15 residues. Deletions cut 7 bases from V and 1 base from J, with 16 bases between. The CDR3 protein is CASTLRQYNNYGYTF. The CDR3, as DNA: TGTGCCAGCACTTTACGCCAGTACAATAACTATGGCTACACCTTC.

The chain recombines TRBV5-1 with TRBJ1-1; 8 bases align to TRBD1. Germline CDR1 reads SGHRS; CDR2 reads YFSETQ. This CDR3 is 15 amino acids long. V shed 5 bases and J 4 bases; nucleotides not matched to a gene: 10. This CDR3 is CASSLRTGKATEAFF. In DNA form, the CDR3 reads TGCGCCAGCAGTTTACGGACAGGGAAGGCCACTGAAGCTTTCTTT.

The CDR3 protein is CASSLPTSGGAETQYF. Written as DNA, the CDR3 is TGTGCCAGCAGCTTACCAACTAGCGGGGGTGCAGAGACCCAGTACTTC. The gene calls are TRBV7-8 and TRBJ2-5; TRBD2 aligns across 11 bases. Losses at the gene ends were 2 bases for V and 4 bases for J; bases not matched to a gene: 6. Germline CDR1 reads SGHVS; CDR2 reads FQNEAQ. The CDR3 extends over 16 amino acids.

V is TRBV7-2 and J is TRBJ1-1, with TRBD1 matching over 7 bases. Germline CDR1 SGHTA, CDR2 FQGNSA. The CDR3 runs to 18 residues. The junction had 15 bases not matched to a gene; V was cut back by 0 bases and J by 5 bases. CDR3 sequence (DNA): TGTGCCAGCAGCTTAGCCGTCCAGGGGGGAAGTTGGTGGACTGAAGCTTTCTTT. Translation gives CASSLAVQGGSWWTEAFF.

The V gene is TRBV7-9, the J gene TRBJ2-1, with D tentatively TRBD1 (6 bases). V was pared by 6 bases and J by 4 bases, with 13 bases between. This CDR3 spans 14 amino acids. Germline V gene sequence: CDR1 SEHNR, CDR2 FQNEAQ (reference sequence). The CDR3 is CASSYGQSYNEQFF. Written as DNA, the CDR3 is TGTGCCAGCAGTTACGGACAGAGTTACAATGAGCAGTTCTTC.

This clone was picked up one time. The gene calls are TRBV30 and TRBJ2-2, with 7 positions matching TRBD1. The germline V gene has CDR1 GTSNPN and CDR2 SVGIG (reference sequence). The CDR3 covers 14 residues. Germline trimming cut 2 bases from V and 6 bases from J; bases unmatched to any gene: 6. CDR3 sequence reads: CAWSLNRGSGELFF. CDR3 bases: TGTGCCTGGAGTTTGAACAGGGGATCCGGGGAGCTGTTTTTT.

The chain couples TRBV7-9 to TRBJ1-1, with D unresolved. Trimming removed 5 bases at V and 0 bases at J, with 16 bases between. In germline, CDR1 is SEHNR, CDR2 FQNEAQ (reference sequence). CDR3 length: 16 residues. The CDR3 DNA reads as TGTGCCAGCAGCCTAGGCCCCACCACAGTGAACACTGAAGCTTTCTTT. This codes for CASSLGPTTVNTEAFF.